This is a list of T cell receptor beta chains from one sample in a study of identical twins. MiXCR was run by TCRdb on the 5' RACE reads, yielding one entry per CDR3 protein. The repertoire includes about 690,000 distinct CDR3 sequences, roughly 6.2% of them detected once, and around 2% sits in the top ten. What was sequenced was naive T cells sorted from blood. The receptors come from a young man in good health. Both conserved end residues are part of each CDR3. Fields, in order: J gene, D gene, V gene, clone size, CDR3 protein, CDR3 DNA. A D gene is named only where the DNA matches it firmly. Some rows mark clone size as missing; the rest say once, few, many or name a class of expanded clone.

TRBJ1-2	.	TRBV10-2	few	CASTPGAGASYGYTF	TGCGCCAGCACCCCGGGGGCAGGGGCTTCATATGGCTACACCTTC
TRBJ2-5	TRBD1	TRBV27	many	CASSHLPGQGRQETQYF	TGTGCCAGCAGTCACTTACCGGGACAGGGAAGACAAGAGACCCAGTACTTC
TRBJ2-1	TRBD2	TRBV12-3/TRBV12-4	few	CVSSLMTSGSSYNEQFF	TGTGTCAGCAGTTTAATGACTAGCGGGAGCTCCTACAATGAGCAGTTCTTC
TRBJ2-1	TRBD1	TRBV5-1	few	CASTSGQGRNEQFF	TGCGCCAGCACCTCGGGACAGGGTAGAAATGAGCAGTTCTTC
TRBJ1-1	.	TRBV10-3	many	CAISDYRGAGNTEAFF	TGTGCCATCAGTGATTACCGAGGGGCTGGGAACACTGAAGCTTTCTTT
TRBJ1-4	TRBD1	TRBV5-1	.	CASSLRQGTFRSTNEKLFF	TGCGCCAGCAGCTTAAGACAGGGGACTTTCCGTTCAACTAATGAAAAACTGTTTTTT
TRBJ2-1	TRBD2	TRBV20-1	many	CSASGRAINEQFF	TGCAGTGCTAGCGGGAGGGCGATTAATGAGCAGTTCTTC
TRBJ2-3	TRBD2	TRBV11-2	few	CASSLPTSGRDTQYF	TGTGCCAGCAGCTTGCCGACTAGCGGGAGAGATACGCAGTATTTT
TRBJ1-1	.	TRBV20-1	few	CSAEVRRTEAFF	TGCAGTGCAGAAGTCCGACGCACTGAAGCTTTCTTT
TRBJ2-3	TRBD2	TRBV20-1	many	CSANSGRTTDTQYF	TGCAGTGCTAATAGCGGGAGGACCACAGATACGCAGTATTTT
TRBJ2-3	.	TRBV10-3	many	CAISESTRLSTDTQYF	TGTGCCATCAGTGAGTCGACCAGGCTTAGCACAGATACGCAGTATTTT